Presented here are 31 T cell receptor beta chains from one specimen sequenced in a study of blood T cell repertoires in COVID-19. Only in-frame clones appear in the TCRdb table, and some are missing; sequencing was by immunoSEQ multiplex PCR. The sample lists approximately 150,000 clones, around four fifths occurring once. The specimen was PBMCs or T cells enriched from blood (not recorded which). Source of these receptors: a woman in her thirties or forties who had recovered from COVID-19.

This chain connects TRBV20-1 to TRBJ2-1, with 7 bases matching TRBD2. In germline, CDR1 is DFQATT, CDR2 SNEGSKA (reference sequence). J lost 4 bases, V lost 3 bases, and 6 bases had no gene match. The CDR3 sequence is 14 residues long. The CDR3 DNA reads TGCAGTGCTAGTTCGCGGGAGTGGTACAATGAGCAGTTCTTC. It specifies CSASSREWYNEQFF.

In its sample, this clone was seen a few times. The chain carries TRBV28 and TRBJ1-1, with TRBD1 matching 9 bases. V was pared by 3 bases and J by 6 bases, with 8 bases of the junction left unmatched. The germline CDR1 and CDR2 sequences are MDHEN and SYDVKM. The CDR3 has 15 residues. The DNA of the CDR3 is TGTGCCAGCAGTTTTGGGACAGGGACATACTCTGAAGCTTTCTTT. Amino acids: CASSFGTGTYSEAFF. Together with reference TRBV28 and TRBJ1-1, the CDR3 gives the full variable domain: DVKVTQSSRYLVKRTGEKVFLECVQDMDHENMFWYRQDPGLGLRLIYFSYDVKMKEKGDIPEGYSVSREKKERFSLILESASTNQTSMYLCASSFGTGTYSEAFFGQGTRLTVV.

The chain employs TRBV10-2 and TRBJ2-7, with 9 bases identical to TRBD1. The V gene's germline CDR1 is WSHSY and CDR2 SAAADI. The CDR3 consists of 15 residues. The J segment lost 2 bases and the V segment lost 5 bases, leaving 7 bases of the junction unmatched. This CDR3 reads CASSSGTGYPYEQYF. CDR3 in DNA: TGCGCCAGCAGTTCCGGGACAGGGTATCCCTACGAGCAGTACTTC.

CDR3 protein: CASMPGYSGNQPQHF. In nucleotides, the CDR3 is TGTGCCAGCATGCCAGGGTATTCGGGCAATCAGCCCCAGCATTTT. V is TRBV28 and J is TRBJ1-5, with a weak D call TRBD1 (5 bases). CDR3 length equals 15 residues. Germline V gives CDR1 MDHEN, CDR2 SYDVKM. V dropped 7 bases and J dropped 2 bases, with 15 bases sitting between them.

The V and J genes are TRBV6-6 and TRBJ1-1, with TRBD1 as a possible D gene (5 bases). V was pared by 5 bases and J by 6 bases, with 10 bases between. This CDR3 spans 12 amino acids. Germline V gene sequence: CDR1 MNHNY, CDR2 SVGAGI (reference sequence). This chain's CDR3 is CASSPQGAEAFF. CDR3 DNA: TGTGCCAGCAGTCCCCAGGGTGCTGAAGCTTTCTTT.

The rearrangement links TRBV11-2 to TRBJ1-6; D may be TRBD1 (6 bases). The CDR3 has 17 residues. V lost 2 bases and J lost 9, with 20 bases in between. Germline V CDR1 and CDR2: SGHAT, FQNNGV. CDR3 loop: CASSLFFGRDMSSPLHF. The CDR3 nucleotides read TGTGCCAGCAGCTTATTTTTTGGAAGGGACATGAGTTCACCCCTCCACTTT.

This sequence joins TRBV6-5 and TRBJ2-2; D is undetermined. The CDR3 loop spans 11 amino acids. V lost 7 bases to trimming and J lost 6 bases, with 6 bases between them. Germline CDR1 and CDR2: MNHEY and SVGAGI. The CDR3 sequence is CASTSPGELFF. DNA for the CDR3: TGTGCCAGCACGAGTCCCGGGGAGCTGTTTTTT.

This clone was picked up one time. The chain combines TRBV7-8 with TRBJ1-5; 7 positions agree with TRBD1. The CDR3 is 13 amino acids. Germline CDR1 SGHVS, CDR2 FQNEAQ. Unmatched junction bases numbered 3, after V lost 4 bases and J lost 6 bases. Here the CDR3 reads CASSSYRGQPQHF. The CDR3 DNA is TGTGCCAGCAGCTCCTACAGGGGTCAGCCCCAGCATTTT.

The rearrangement links TRBV29-1 to TRBJ1-1; the D gene is possibly TRBD1 (6 bases). The germline V gene encodes CDR1 SQVTM and CDR2 ANQGSEA. The V gene lost 6 bases and the J gene lost 1 base, with 12 bases spanning the gap. CDR3 length: 13 amino acids. The CDR3 region has the DNA TGCAGCGTCCTGAAGACAGGGAACACTGAAGCTTTCTTT. This sequence encodes CSVLKTGNTEAFF.

This CDR3 reads CATSRSGTGGRYEQYF. The CDR3 nucleotides are TGTGCCACCAGCAGATCCGGGACAGGGGGCCGCTACGAGCAGTACTTC. The chain is built from TRBV15 and TRBJ2-7; 12 nucleotides align to TRBD1. The CDR3 runs 16 residues. Germline V gene data show CDR1 as LNHNV and CDR2 as YYDKDF (reference sequence). J gave up 3 bases and V 2 bases, and 5 bases lay outside the gene matches.

This clone was observed a single time. The chain combines TRBV15 with TRBJ1-6, with no clear D. The CDR3 sequence is 12 residues long. Trimming pared 4 bases from V and 5 bases from J, leaving 3 bases between. Germline V gene sequence: CDR1 LNHNV, CDR2 YYDKDF (reference sequence). The CDR3 coding sequence is TGTGCCACCAGCACAAATAATTCACCCCTCCACTTT. Encoded protein: CATSTNNSPLHF.

The V and J genes are TRBV18 and TRBJ2-5; tentatively, D is TRBD2 (6 bases). Deletions cut 1 base from V and 5 bases from J, with 14 bases between. This CDR3 spans 15 amino acids. Per the germline V gene, CDR1 is KGHSH and CDR2 is LQKENI. This chain's CDR3 is CASSPLAGSRETQYF. In DNA form, the CDR3 reads TGTGCCAGCTCACCACTCGCGGGGTCCCGGGAGACCCAGTACTTC. Drawing the rest from reference TRBV18 and TRBJ2-5, the complete variable domain is NAGVMQNPRHLVRRRGQEARLRCSPMKGHSHVYWYRQLPEEGLKFMVYLQKENIIDESGMPKERFSAEFPKEGPSILRIQQVVRGDSAAYFCASSPLAGSRETQYFGPGTRLLVL.

This clone was seen only a few times. V and J are TRBV9 and TRBJ1-2; 8 bases align to TRBD1. The CDR3 sequence is 14 residues long. The germline CDR1 and CDR2 sequences are SGDLS and YYNGEE. The J segment lost 1 base and the V segment lost 4 bases, leaving 3 bases of the junction unmatched. CDR3 protein: CASSSGQGNYGYTF. In DNA, the CDR3 is TGTGCCAGCAGCTCAGGACAGGGTAACTATGGCTACACCTTC.

This clone was observed a handful of times. This chain uses TRBV3-1 (or the pseudogene TRBV3-2) with TRBJ2-7, with 9 bases identical to TRBD1. With V trimmed by 1 base and J by 5 bases, 6 bases remained unmatched. The CDR3 extends over 15 amino acids. Germline CDR1 and CDR2: LGHDT and YNNKEL (reference sequence). CDR3 DNA sequence: TGTGCCAGCAGCCAAGTCGGGGGACAGGGTGACGAGCAGTACTTC. Protein product: CASSQVGGQGDEQYF.

The chain couples TRBV5-1 to TRBJ2-5; the D is unclear. Trimming took 0 bases from V and 2 from J, leaving 8 bases between them. This CDR3 has 14 amino acids. Germline CDR1 reads SGHRS; CDR2 reads YFSETQ. CDR3 in amino acids: CASSLGGPQETQYF. The CDR3 coding sequence is TGCGCCAGCAGCTTGGGTGGCCCGCAAGAGACCCAGTACTTC.

V usage is TRBV9 and J usage is TRBJ2-5; weak D call: TRBD2 (6 bases). Trimming took 0 bases from V and 0 from J, leaving 9 bases between them. Germline V CDR1 and CDR2: SGDLS, YYNGEE. The CDR3 is 15 amino acids. The CDR3 sequence is CASSVAGGNQETQYF. CDR3 bases: TGTGCCAGCAGCGTAGCGGGCGGGAACCAAGAGACCCAGTACTTC.

The chain links TRBV20-1 to TRBJ1-6; maybe TRBD1 (5 bases). CDR1 and CDR2 (germline): DFQATT, SNEGSKA (reference sequence). The CDR3 runs 14 residues. V was shortened by 3 bases and J by 10 bases, with 16 bases between the two germline ends. The CDR3 protein is CSASSRASRSPLHF. For the CDR3, the DNA is TGCAGTGCTAGTTCCAGGGCCTCAAGGTCACCCCTCCACTTT.

In this sample, this clone turned up a few times. The chain joins TRBV7-2 to TRBJ2-7, with TRBD1 identical over 9 bases. V shed 4 bases, J shed 3 bases, and the junction held 1 base outside the gene matches. The CDR3 has 13 residues. From germline, CDR1 is SGHTA and CDR2 FQGNSA. The CDR3 is CASSWTGVYEQYF. In nucleotides, the CDR3 is TGTGCCAGCAGCTGGACAGGGGTCTACGAGCAGTACTTC. Drawing the rest from reference TRBV7-2 and TRBJ2-7, the complete variable domain is GAGVSQSPSNKVTEKGKDVELRCDPISGHTALYWYRQSLGQGLEFLIYFQGNSAPDKSGLPSDRFSAERTGGSVSTLTIQRTQQEDSAVYLCASSWTGVYEQYFGPGTRLTVT.

The chain recombines TRBV18 with TRBJ1-1, with 7 nucleotides matching TRBD1. The germline CDR1 and CDR2 sequences are KGHSH and LQKENI. This CDR3 region has 14 residues. J was trimmed by 4 bases and V by 2 bases; bases with no gene match: 4. DNA for the CDR3: TGTGCCAGCTCACCAAGGGCAGGGGGCACTGAAGCTTTCTTT. Residues: CASSPRAGGTEAFF.

The chain couples TRBV2 to TRBJ2-7; 10 bases align to TRBD1. Germline V lookup: CDR1 SNHLY, CDR2 FYNNEI. V dropped 2 bases and J dropped 4; count of bases not matched to a gene: 5. This CDR3 is 15 amino acids long. The chain's CDR3 is CASSERTGGRYEQYF. CDR3 bases: TGTGCCAGCAGTGAAAGGACAGGGGGTAGGTACGAGCAGTACTTC. Full variable domain (remainder filled in from reference TRBV2 and TRBJ2-7): EPEVTQTPSHQVTQMGQEVILRCVPISNHLYFYWYRQILGQKVEFLVSFYNNEISEKSEIFDDQFSVERPDGSNFTLKIRSTKLEDSAMYFCASSERTGGRYEQYFGPGTRLTVT.

The CDR3 DNA reads TGTGCCAGCAGCCCCCTCCGGTATACGCAGTATTTT. Protein product: CASSPLRYTQYF. The gene calls are TRBV12-3 or TRBV12-4 and TRBJ2-3; unclear D gene. The CDR3 sequence is 12 residues long. Trimming pared 6 bases from V and 7 bases from J, leaving 11 bases between.

The CDR3 coding sequence is TGCGCCAGCAGTTCGGGACAGGGGGCCACGATGGGCTACACCTTC. Protein product: CASSSGQGATMGYTF. The chain employs TRBV5-1 and TRBJ1-2, with 12 bases fitting TRBD1. The V gene's germline CDR1 is SGHRS and CDR2 YFSETQ. V lost 5 bases and J lost 8; bases outside the gene matches: 10. The CDR3 runs to 15 residues.

The gene calls are TRBV19 and TRBJ1-5; D gene unclear. Germline V gene data show CDR1 as LNHDA and CDR2 as SQIVND (reference sequence). Trimming took off 5 bases at V and 0 bases at J, with 11 bases between the two ends. The CDR3 sequence is 15 residues long. CDR3 sequence: CASSWLRYSNQPQHF. DNA of the CDR3: TGTGCCAGTAGTTGGTTGAGGTATAGCAATCAGCCCCAGCATTTT.

The gene calls are TRBV5-5 and TRBJ1-2; weak D call: TRBD1 (6 bases). V was pared by 3 bases and J by 4 bases, with 16 bases between. Germline CDR1 reads SGHKS; CDR2 reads YYEKEE (reference sequence). This CDR3 has 15 residues. The CDR3 region is CASSWMDSIFYGYTF. The DNA of the CDR3 is TGTGCCAGCAGCTGGATGGACAGCATTTTCTATGGCTACACCTTC.

This chain links TRBV6-5 with TRBJ1-1; 10 bases fit TRBD1. Germline values: CDR1 MNHEY, CDR2 SVGAGI. The CDR3 loop spans 14 amino acids. V trimming: 6 bases; J trimming: 4 bases; junction bases outside the gene matches: 5. CDR3 sequence (DNA): TGTGCCAGCAGACCCTGGGACAGGGGCACTGAAGCTTTCTTT. It translates to CASRPWDRGTEAFF.

The chain combines TRBV7-9 with TRBJ1-1; D remains unclear. Trimming took 1 base from V and 8 from J, leaving 14 bases between them. Germline assignment: CDR1 SEHNR and CDR2 FQNEAQ (reference sequence). The CDR3 loop spans 14 amino acids. CDR3 in DNA: TGTGCCAGCAGCTTAGAGGTCGGAGGGTCCGAAGCTTTCTTT. It is translated as CASSLEVGGSEAFF.

This chain uses TRBV5-1 with TRBJ2-5; the D is unclear. Trimming shortened V by 0 bases and J by 1 base, and 13 bases separated the two germline ends. From germline, CDR1 is SGHRS and CDR2 YFSETQ. The CDR3 extends over 16 amino acids. DNA for the CDR3: TGCGCCAGCAGCTTGGCCATCAGCCTAGGCCAAGAGACCCAGTACTTC. Translated: CASSLAISLGQETQYF. Combining the CDR3 with reference TRBV5-1 and TRBJ2-5 gives the whole variable domain KAGVTQTPRYLIKTRGQQVTLSCSPISGHRSVSWYQQTPGQGLQFLFEYFSETQRNKGNFPGRFSGRQFSNSRSEMNVSTLELGDSALYLCASSLAISLGQETQYFGPGTRLLVL.

This chain uses TRBV29-1 with TRBJ2-1; D uncertain. This CDR3 is built from 13 residues. The ends were cut back, 0 bases at V and 8 bases at J, with 11 bases in the middle. Per germline, CDR1 SQVTM and CDR2 ANQGSEA. The chain's CDR3 is CSVEDGREYEQFF. The CDR3 DNA sequence: TGCAGCGTTGAAGATGGTCGAGAATATGAGCAGTTCTTC.

The chain uses TRBV6-5 and TRBJ2-7, with D possibly matching TRBD1 (5 bases). CDR1 is MNHEY and CDR2 is SVGAGI in the germline V gene. The V end lost 6 bases, the J end lost 2 bases, and 17 bases lay between the germline ends. This CDR3 contains 15 residues. This chain's CDR3 is CASSSTGTFTYEQYF. In DNA form, the CDR3 reads TGTGCCAGCAGCTCTACAGGTACTTTTACCTACGAGCAGTACTTC.

The rearrangement links TRBV2 to TRBJ1-4; D unclear. Germline V gene sequence: CDR1 SNHLY, CDR2 FYNNEI. V was shortened by 3 bases and J by 7 bases, with 12 bases between the two germline ends. The CDR3 is 14 residues long. The CDR3 region is CASSDMPEGEKLFF. CDR3 DNA sequence: TGTGCCAGCAGTGACATGCCAGAGGGTGAAAAACTGTTTTTT.

The chain joins TRBV7-8 to TRBJ2-7, with 7 bases that match TRBD1. This CDR3 has 14 amino acids. J gave up 0 bases and V 3 bases, and 2 bases lay outside the gene matches. The germline gives CDR1 SGHVS, CDR2 FQNEAQ. The CDR3 region is CASSFGDSSYEQYF. The CDR3 DNA sequence: TGTGCCAGCAGCTTCGGGGACAGCTCCTACGAGCAGTACTTC.